The present T cell receptor (beta chain) was sequenced within a study of blood T cell repertoires in COVID-19. Study-wide background: Samples of COVID-19 (acute and convalescent) were obtained from the United States, Italy and Spain. Sample material is recorded as cDNA or gDNA derived from T cells, B-cell-depleted T cells, or PBMCs.

The length of the CDR3 is 16 residues. The ends lost 2 bases at V and 0 bases at J; junction bases unmatched: 6. CDR1 SGHRS and CDR2 YFSETQ come from the germline V gene. Per the original methods: Estimation of nucleated cell counts was performed using reference gene primer amplification. Libraries were prepared by immunoSEQ multiplex PCR; TCRdb keeps only in-frame clonotypes and omits some of them. V, J and clone size derive from that table, while D and trimming were established from the DNA sequence. The sample has about 180,000 clones; approximately 85% are singletons. The rearrangement joins TRBV5-1 to TRBJ2-7; TRBD1 matches 9 bases. The clonotype comes from a human donor with active or convalescent COVID-19. The donor label of this sample is uncertain. The sequenced sample consisted of peripheral blood. In DNA, the CDR3 is TGCGCCAGCAGCTTTGGGGGGACAGGGAGCTCCTACGAGCAGTACTTC. Translated, it gives CASSFGGTGSSYEQYF.